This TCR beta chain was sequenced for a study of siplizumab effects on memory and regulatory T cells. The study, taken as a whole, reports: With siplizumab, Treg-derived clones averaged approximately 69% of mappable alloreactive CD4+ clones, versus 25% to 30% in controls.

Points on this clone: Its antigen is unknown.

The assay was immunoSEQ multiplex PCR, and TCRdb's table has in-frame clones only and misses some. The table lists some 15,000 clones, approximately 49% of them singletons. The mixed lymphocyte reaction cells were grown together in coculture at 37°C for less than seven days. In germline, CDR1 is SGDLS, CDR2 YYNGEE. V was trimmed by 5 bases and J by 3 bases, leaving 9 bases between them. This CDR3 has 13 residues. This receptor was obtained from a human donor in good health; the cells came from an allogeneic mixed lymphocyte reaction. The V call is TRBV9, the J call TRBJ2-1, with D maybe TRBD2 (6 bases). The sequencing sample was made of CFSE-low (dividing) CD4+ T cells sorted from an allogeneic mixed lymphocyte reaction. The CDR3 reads CASSQTSYNEQFF. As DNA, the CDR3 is TGTGCCAGCAGTCAGACTAGCTACAATGAGCAGTTCTTC.